This TCR beta chain derives from a study of T cell repertoires in cytomegalovirus infection. TCRdb passed the reads through MiXCR, listing each CDR3 protein once. The data show some 940,000 distinct CDR3 sequences, roughly a third seen once. CDR3 size: 13 residues. Germline-derived CDR1 and CDR2 are MNHEY and SMNVEV (reference sequence). Turning to this clonotype: Its antigen is not known. An end of the junction does not agree with germline; a read error may underlie this.

The sequence was obtained from a human donor in good health (CMV status not recorded). Some clones in this sample may be carry-over from other donors' samples. The material sequenced was cultured CD8+ T cells from PBMCs, taken from culture after CMV antigen stimulation. The chain employs TRBV27 and TRBJ2-7; D is unresolved. The CDR3 coding sequence is TGTGCCAGCAGTTTATCACCGACCTACGAGCGGTACTTC. Protein product: CASSLSPTYERYF.